This T cell receptor beta chain is from a study of OX40 agonist ivuxolimab in advanced cancers. Study findings and constraints: Partial responders receiving 0.1-3.0 mg/kg showed among the lowest clonal expansion. Expanded clones were, on average, more numerous in CD8+ T cells than in CD4+.

There are a few counts of this clone. No antigen is known for it. Germline V lookup: CDR1 SGHRS, CDR2 YFSETQ. After removal of 5 bases from V and 4 bases from J, the junction contained 7 bases not matched to a gene. The CDR3 consists of 15 residues. Profiled with immunoSEQ multiplex PCR; TCRdb holds only in-frame clones, not every one. The repertoire consists of 74,000 or so clones, with 85% occurring once and the leading ten covering 2.2%. The source of this sequence is an adult with an advanced solid tumor such as melanoma, head and neck, liver or kidney cancer. The material sequenced was CD4+ or CD8+ T cells sorted from blood, taken in a trial of the OX40 agonist ivuxolimab. The rearrangement links TRBV5-1 to TRBJ2-7, with 12 bases aligning to TRBD1. DNA for the CDR3: TGCGCCAGCAGTCCCGGGACAGGGGGCGCTTACGAGCAGTACTTC. It yields the protein CASSPGTGGAYEQYF.